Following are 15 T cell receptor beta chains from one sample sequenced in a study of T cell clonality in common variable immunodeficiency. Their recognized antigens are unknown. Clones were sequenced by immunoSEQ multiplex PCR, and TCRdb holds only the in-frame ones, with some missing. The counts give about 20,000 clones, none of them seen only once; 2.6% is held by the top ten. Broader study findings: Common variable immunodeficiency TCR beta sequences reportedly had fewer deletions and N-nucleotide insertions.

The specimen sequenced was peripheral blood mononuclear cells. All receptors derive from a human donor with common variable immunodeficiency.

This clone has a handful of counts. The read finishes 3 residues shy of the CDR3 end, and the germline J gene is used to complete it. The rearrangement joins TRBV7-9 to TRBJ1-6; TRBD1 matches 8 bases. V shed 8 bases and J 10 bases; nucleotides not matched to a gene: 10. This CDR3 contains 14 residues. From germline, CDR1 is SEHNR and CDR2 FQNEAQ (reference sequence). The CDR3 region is CASGDTGGKSPLHF. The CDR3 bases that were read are TGTGCCAGCGGCGATACAGGGGGGAAGTCACCC.

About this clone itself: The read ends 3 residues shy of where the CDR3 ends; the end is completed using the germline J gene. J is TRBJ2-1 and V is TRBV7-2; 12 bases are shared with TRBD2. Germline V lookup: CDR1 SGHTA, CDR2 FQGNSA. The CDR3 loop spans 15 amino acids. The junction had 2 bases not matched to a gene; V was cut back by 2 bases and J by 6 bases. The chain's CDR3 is CASSLTTSGGNEQFF. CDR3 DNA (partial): TGTGCCAGCAGCTTAACGACTAGCGGGGGCAATGAG.

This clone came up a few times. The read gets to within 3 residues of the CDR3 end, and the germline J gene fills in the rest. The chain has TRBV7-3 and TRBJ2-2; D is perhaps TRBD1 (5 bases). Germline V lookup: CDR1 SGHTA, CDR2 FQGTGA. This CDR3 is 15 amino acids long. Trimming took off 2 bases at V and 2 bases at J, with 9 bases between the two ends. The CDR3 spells CASSLEGANTGELFF. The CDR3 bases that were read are TGTGCCAGCAGCTTAGAAGGGGCAAACACCGGGGAG. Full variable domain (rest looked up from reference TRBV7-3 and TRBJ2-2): GAGVSQTPSNKVTEKGKYVELRCDPISGHTALYWYRQSLGQGPEFLIYFQGTGAADDSGLPNDRFFAVRPEGSVSTLKIQRTERGDSAVYLCASSLEGANTGELFFGEGSRLTVL.

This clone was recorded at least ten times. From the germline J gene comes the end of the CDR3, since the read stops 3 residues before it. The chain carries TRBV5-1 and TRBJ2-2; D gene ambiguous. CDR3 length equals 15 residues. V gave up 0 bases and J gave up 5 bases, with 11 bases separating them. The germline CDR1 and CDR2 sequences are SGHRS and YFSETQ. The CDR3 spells CASSLVAAGTGELFF. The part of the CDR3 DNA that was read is TGCGCCAGCAGCTTGGTTGCGGCCGGAACCGGGGAG.

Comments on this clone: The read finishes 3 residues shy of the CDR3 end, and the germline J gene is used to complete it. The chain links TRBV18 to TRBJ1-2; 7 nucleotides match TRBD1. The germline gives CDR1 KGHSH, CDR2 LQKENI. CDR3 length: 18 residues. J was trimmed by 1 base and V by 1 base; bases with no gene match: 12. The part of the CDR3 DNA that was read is TGTGCCAGCTCACCACGTACAGGGGCCGACCGAAATAACTATGGC. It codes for CASSPRTGADRNNYG. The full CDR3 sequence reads CASSPRTGADRNNYGYTF.

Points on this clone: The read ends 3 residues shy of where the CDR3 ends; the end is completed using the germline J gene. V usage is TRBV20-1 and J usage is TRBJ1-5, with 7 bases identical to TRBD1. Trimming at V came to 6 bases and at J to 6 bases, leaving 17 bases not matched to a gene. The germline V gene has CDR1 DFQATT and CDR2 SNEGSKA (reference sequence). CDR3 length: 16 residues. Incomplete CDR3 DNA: TGCAGTGCCCCAATACCGGGACAGAGGTATGGTCAGCCC. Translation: CSAPIPGQRYGQP. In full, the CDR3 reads CSAPIPGQRYGQPQHF.

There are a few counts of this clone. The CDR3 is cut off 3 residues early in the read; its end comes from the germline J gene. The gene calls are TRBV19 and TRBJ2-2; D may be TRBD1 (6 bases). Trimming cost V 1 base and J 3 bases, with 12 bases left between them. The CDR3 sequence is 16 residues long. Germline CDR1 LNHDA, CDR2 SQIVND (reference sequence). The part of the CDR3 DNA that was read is TGTGCCAGTAGTATAGGGAACAACAGGGACACCGGGGAG. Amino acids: CASSIGNNRDTGE. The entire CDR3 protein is CASSIGNNRDTGELFF. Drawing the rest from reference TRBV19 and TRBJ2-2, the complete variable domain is DGGITQSPKYLFRKEGQNVTLSCEQNLNHDAMYWYRQDPGQGLRLIYYSQIVNDFQKGDIAEGYSVSREKKESFPLTVTSAQKNPTAFYLCASSIGNNRDTGELFFGEGSRLTVL.

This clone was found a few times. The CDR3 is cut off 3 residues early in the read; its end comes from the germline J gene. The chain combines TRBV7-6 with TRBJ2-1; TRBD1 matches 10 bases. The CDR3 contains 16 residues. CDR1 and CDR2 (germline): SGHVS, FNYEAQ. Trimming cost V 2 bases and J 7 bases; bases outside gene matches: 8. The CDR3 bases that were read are TGTGCCAGCAGCTTAATATTGGGACAGGGGAGGAATGAG. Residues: CASSLILGQGRNE. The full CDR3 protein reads CASSLILGQGRNEQFF.

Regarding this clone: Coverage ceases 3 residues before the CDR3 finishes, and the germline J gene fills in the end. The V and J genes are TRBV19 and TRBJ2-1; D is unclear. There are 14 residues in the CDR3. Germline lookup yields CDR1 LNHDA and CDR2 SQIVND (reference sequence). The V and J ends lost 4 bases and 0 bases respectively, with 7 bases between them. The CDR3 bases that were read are TGTGCCAGTAGTACCCAGAGCTCCTACAATGAG. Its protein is CASSTQSSYNE. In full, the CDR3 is CASSTQSSYNEQFF.

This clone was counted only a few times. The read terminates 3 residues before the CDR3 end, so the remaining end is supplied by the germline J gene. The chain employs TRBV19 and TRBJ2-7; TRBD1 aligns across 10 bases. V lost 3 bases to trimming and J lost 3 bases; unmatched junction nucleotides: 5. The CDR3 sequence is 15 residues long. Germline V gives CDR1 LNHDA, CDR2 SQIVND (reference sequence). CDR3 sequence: CASSIPGTGVYEQYF. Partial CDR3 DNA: TGTGCCAGTAGTATCCCCGGGACAGGGGTCTACGAG. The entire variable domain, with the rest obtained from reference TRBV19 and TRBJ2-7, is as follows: DGGITQSPKYLFRKEGQNVTLSCEQNLNHDAMYWYRQDPGQGLRLIYYSQIVNDFQKGDIAEGYSVSREKKESFPLTVTSAQKNPTAFYLCASSIPGTGVYEQYFGPGTRLTVT.

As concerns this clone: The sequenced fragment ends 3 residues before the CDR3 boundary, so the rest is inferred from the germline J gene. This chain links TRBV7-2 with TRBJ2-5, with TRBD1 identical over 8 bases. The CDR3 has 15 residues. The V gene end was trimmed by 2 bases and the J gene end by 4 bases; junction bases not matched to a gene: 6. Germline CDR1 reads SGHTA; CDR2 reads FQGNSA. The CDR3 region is CASSLIGQGGETQYF. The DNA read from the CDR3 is TGTGCCAGCAGCTTAATAGGACAGGGTGGAGAGACC. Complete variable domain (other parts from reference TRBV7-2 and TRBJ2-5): GAGVSQSPSNKVTEKGKDVELRCDPISGHTALYWYRQSLGQGLEFLIYFQGNSAPDKSGLPSDRFSAERTGGSVSTLTIQRTQQEDSAVYLCASSLIGQGGETQYFGPGTRLLVL.

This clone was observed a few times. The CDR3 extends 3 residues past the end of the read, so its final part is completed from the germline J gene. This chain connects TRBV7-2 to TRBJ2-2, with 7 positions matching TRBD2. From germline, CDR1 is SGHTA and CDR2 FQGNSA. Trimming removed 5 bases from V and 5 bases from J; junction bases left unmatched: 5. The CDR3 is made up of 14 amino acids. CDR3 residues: CASSAAGITGELFF. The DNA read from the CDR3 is TGTGCCAGCAGCGCAGCGGGGATAACCGGGGAG.

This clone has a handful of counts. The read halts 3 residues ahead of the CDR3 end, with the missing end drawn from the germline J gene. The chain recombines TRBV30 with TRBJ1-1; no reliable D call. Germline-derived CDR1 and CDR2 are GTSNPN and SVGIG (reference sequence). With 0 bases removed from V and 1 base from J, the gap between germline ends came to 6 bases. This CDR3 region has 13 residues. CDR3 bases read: TGTGCCTGGAGTGTAAAACAGAACACTGAA. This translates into CAWSVKQNTE. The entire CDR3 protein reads CAWSVKQNTEAFF.

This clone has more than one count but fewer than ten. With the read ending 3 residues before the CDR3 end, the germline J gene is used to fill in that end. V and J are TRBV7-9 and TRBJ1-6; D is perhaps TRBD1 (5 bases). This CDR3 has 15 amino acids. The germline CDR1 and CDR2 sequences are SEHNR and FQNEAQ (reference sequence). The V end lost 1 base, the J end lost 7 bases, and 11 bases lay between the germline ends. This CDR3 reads CASSLGSGGNSPLHF. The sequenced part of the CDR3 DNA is TGTGCCAGCAGCTTAGGTAGCGGGGGGAATTCACCC.

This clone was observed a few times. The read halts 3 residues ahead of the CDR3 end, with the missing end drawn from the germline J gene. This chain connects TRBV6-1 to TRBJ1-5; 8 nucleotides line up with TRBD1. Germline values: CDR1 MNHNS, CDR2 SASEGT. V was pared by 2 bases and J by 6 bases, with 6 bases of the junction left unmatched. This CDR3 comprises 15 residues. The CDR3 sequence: CASSEWAGGGQPQHF. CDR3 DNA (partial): TGTGCCAGCAGTGAATGGGCAGGGGGCGGTCAGCCC.